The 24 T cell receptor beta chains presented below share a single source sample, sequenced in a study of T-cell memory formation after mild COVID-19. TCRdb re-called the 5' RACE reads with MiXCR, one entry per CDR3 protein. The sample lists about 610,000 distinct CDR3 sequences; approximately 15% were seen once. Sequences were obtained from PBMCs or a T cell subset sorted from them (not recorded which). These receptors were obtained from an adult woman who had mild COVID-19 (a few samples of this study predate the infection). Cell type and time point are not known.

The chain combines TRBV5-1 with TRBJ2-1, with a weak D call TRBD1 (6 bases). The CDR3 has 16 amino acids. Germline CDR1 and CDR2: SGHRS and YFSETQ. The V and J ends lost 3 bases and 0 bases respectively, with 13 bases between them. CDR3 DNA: TGCGCCAGCAGCTCGTCGGGACATCGCTCCTACAATGAGCAGTTCTTC. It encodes CASSSSGHRSYNEQFF.

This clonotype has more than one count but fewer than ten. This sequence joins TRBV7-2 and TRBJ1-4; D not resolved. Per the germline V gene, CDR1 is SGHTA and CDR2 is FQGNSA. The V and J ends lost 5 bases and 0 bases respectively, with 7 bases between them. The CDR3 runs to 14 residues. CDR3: CASSVVATNEKLFF. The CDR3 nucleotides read TGTGCCAGCAGCGTCGTTGCAACTAATGAAAAACTGTTTTTT.

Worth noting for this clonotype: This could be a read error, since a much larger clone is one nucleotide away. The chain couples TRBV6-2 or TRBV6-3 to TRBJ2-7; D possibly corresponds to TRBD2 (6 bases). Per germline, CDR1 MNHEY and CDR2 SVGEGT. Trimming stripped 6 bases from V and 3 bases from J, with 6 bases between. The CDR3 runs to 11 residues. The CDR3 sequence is CASRDYYEQYF. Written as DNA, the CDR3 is TGTGCCAGCAGGGACTACTACGAGCAGTACTTC.

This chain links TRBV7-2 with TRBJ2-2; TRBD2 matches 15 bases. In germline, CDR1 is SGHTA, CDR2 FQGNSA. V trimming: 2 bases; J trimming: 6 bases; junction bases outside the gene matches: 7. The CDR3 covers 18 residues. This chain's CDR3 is CASSLSGGLAGGSGELFF. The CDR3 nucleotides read TGTGCCAGCAGCTTATCAGGGGGACTAGCGGGAGGATCCGGGGAGCTGTTTTTT.

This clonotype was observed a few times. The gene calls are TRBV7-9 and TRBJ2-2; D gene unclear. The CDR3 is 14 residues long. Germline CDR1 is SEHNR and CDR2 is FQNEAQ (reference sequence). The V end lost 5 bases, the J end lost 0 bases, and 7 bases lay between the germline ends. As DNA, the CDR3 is TGTGCCAGCAGCCATGCCTCGAACACCGGGGAGCTGTTTTTT. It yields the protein CASSHASNTGELFF.

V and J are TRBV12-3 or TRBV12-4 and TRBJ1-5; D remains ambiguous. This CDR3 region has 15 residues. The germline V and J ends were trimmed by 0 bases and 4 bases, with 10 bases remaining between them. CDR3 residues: CASSLALGNNQPQHF. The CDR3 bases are TGTGCCAGCAGTTTAGCGTTGGGAAATAATCAGCCCCAGCATTTT.

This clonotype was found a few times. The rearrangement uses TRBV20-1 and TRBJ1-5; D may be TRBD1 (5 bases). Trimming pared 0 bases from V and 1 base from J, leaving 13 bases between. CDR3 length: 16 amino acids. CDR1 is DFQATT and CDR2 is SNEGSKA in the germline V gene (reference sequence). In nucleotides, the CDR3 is TGCAGTGCTAGAGACCGGGGCGAAGGGAGCAATCAGCCCCAGCATTTT. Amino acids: CSARDRGEGSNQPQHF.

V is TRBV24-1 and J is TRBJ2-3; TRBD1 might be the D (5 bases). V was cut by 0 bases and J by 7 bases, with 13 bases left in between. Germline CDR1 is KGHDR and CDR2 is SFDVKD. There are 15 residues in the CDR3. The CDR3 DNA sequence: TGTGCCACCAGTGATTTGGACAGCCCGGTGAATACGCAGTATTTT. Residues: CATSDLDSPVNTQYF.

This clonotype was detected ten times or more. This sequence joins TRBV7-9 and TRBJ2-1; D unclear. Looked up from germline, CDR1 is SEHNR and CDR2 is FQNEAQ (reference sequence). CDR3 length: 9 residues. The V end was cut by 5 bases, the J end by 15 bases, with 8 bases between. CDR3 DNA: TGTGCCAGCAGCCCGCCGGTGTTCTTC. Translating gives CASSPPVFF.

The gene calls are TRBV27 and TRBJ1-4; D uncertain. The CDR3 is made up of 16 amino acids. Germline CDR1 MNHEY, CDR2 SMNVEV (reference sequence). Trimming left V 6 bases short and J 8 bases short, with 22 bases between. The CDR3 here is CASSYSASWVGEKLFF. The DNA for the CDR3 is TGTGCCAGCAGCTACTCTGCATCTTGGGTCGGGGAAAAACTGTTTTTT.

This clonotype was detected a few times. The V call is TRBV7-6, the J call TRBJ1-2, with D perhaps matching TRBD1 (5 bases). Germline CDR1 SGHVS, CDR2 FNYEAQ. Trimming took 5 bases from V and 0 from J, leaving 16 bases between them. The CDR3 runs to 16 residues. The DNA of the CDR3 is TGTGCCAGCAGCACTACCACTCTCAGGGCTAACTATGGCTACACCTTC. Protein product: CASSTTTLRANYGYTF. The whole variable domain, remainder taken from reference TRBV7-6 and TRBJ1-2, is GAGVSQSPRYKVTKRGQDVALRCDPISGHVSLYWYRQALGQGPEFLTYFNYEAQQDKSGLPNDRFSAERPEGSISTLTIQRTEQRDSAMYRCASSTTTLRANYGYTFGSGTRLTVV.

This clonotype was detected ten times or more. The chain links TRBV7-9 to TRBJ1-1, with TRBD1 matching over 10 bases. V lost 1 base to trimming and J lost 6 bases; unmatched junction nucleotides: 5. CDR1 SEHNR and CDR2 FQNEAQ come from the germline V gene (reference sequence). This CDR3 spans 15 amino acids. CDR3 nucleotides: TGTGCCAGCAGCTTAGAGACAGGGGGCGTTTCTGAAGCTTTCTTT. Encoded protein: CASSLETGGVSEAFF.

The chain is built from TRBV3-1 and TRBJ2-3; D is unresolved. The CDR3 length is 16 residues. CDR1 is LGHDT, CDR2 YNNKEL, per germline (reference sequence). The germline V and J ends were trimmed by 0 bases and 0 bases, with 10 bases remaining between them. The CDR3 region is CASSQDIEISTDTQYF. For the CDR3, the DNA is TGTGCCAGCAGCCAAGATATAGAGATTAGCACAGATACGCAGTATTTT.

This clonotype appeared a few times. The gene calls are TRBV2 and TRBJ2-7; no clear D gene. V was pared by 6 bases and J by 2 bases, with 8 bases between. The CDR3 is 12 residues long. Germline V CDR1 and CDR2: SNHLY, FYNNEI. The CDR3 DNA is TGTGCCAGCAGGCAGGAAGCCTACGAGCAGTACTTC. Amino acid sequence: CASRQEAYEQYF.

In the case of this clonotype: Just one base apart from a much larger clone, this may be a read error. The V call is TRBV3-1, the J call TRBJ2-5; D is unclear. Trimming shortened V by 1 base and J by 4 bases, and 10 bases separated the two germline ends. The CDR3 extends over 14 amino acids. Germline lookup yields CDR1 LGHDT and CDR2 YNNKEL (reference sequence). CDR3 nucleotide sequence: TGTGCCAGCAGCCAAGCAGTGGGCAGAGAGACCCAGTACTTC. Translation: CASSQAVGRETQYF.

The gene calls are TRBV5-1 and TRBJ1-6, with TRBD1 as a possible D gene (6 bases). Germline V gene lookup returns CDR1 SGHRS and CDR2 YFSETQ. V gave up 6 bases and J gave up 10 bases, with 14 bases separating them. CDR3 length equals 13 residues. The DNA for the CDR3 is TGCGCCAGCAACTCCGACGGGGGCTCACCCCTCCACTTT. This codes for CASNSDGGSPLHF.

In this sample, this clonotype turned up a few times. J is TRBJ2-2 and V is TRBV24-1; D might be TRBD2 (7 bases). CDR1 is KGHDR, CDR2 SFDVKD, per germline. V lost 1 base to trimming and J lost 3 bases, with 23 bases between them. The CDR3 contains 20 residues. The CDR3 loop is CATSDFRGAVSGPHTGELFF. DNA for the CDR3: TGTGCCACCAGTGATTTTCGGGGGGCAGTGAGCGGCCCTCACACCGGGGAGCTGTTTTTT.

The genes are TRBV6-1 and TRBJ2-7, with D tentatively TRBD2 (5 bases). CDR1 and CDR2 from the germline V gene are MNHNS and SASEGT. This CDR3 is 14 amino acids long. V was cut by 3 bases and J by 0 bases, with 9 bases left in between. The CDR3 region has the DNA TGTGCCAGCAGTGATTGGACTTCCTCCTACGAGCAGTACTTC. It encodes CASSDWTSSYEQYF.

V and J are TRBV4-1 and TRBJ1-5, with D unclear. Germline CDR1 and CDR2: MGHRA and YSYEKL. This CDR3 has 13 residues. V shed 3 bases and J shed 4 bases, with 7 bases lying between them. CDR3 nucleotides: TGCGCCAGCAGCCACGAATATAATCAGCCCCAGCATTTT. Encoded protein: CASSHEYNQPQHF.

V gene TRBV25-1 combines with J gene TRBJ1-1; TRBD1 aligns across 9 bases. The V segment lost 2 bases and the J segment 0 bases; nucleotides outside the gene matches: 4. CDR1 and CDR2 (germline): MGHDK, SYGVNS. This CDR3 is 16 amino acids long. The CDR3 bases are TGTGCCAGCAGTGAACGGGACAGGGCCTTGAACACTGAAGCTTTCTTT. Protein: CASSERDRALNTEAFF.

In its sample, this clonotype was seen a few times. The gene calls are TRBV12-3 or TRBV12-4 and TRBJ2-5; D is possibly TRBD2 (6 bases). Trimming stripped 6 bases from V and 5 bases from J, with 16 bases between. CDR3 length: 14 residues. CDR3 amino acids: CASRPGTPRETQYF. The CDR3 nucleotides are TGTGCCAGCAGGCCTGGGACTCCCAGGGAGACCCAGTACTTC.

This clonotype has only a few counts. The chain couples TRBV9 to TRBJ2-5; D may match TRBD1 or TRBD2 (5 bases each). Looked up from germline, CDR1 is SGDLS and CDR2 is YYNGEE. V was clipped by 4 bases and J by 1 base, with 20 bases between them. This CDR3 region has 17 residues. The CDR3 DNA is TGTGCCAGCAGCATAAGCCAAACCGACGGGACCCAAGAGACCCAGTACTTC. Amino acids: CASSISQTDGTQETQYF.

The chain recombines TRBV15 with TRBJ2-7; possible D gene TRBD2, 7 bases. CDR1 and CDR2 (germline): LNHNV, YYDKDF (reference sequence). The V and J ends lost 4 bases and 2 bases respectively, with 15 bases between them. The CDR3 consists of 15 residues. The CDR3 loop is CATSTRGANPYEQYF. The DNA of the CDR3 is TGTGCCACCAGCACCCGGGGGGCGAATCCCTACGAGCAGTACTTC.

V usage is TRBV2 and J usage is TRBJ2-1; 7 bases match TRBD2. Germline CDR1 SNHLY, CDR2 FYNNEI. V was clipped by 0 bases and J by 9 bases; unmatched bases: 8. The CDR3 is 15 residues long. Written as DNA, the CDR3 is TGTGCCAGCAGTGAAGCGCGGGGGTATGGTGCTGAGCAGTTCTTC. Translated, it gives CASSEARGYGAEQFF.